The 14 T cell receptor beta chains below were found in one sample sequenced in a study of tumor-infiltrating lymphocytes in primary liver carcinoma. Production of TCR beta cDNA used around 500 ng total RNA together with a constant-region primer. Three-round nested multiplex PCR performed with slightly modified ARM-PCR produced the TCR beta libraries. Investigators reported that the first two PCR rounds, at 10 cycles each, used TRBV1-TRBV30 forward primers with a C-beta reverse primer. TCRdb recomputed calls from the multiplex PCR reads with MiXCR, one row per CDR3 protein. The sample has about 180,000 distinct CDR3 sequences; 60% are singletons. Unsorted whole blood served as the source of blood RNA, and germline DNA was extracted as well. Sequenced sample: peripheral blood. These receptors came from a man aged 35 to 55 with primary liver carcinoma and hepatitis B virus infection.

This sequence joins TRBV11-2 and TRBJ2-5; perhaps TRBD2 as D (5 bases). V was trimmed by 1 base and J by 12 bases, leaving 15 bases between them. The CDR3 is 13 residues long. CDR1 is SGHAT and CDR2 is FQNNGV in the germline V gene. In DNA, the CDR3 is TGTGCCAGCAGCTTAGGAGGGTTGGAGATCGAGTACTTC. It translates to CASSLGGLEIEYF.

This clonotype was found a few times. This sequence joins TRBV6-5 and TRBJ2-5; 7 bases are shared with TRBD1. The J segment lost 1 base and the V segment lost 6 bases, leaving 8 bases of the junction unmatched. Germline values: CDR1 MNHEY, CDR2 SVGAGI. The CDR3 is 15 amino acids. The CDR3 loop reads CASSLLGQTQETQYF. Here the CDR3 DNA reads TGTGCCAGCAGCCTATTGGGACAGACCCAAGAGACCCAGTACTTC.

This clonotype was observed a few times. The chain employs TRBV28 and TRBJ2-2, with no clear D. Trimming left V 4 bases short and J 5 bases short, with 5 bases between. This CDR3 has 12 residues. CDR1 is MDHEN and CDR2 is SYDVKM in the germline V gene. CDR3 sequence: CASSWITGELFF. The CDR3 DNA follows: TGTGCCAGCAGTTGGATAACCGGGGAGCTGTTTTTT.

The chain couples TRBV4-1 to TRBJ2-2; perhaps TRBD2 as D (5 bases). Germline-derived CDR1 and CDR2 are MGHRA and YSYEKL. V was clipped by 7 bases and J by 1 base, with 10 bases between them. The CDR3 has 14 amino acids. The CDR3 reads CASNCRENTGELFF. DNA of the CDR3: TGCGCCAGCAACTGTCGGGAGAACACCGGGGAGCTGTTTTTT.

Turning to this clonotype: A single base separates this from a much larger clone, so it may be a read error. This rearrangement joins TRBV29-1 to TRBJ2-2; D may be TRBD1 or TRBD2 (5 bases each). The CDR3 is made up of 12 amino acids. The germline V gene encodes CDR1 SQVTM and CDR2 ANQGSEA. The CDR3: CSVEWGPGKLFF. The CDR3, as DNA: TGCAGCGTTGAATGGGGACCCGGGAAGCTGTTTTTT.

This clonotype was picked up many times. This rearrangement joins TRBV11-2 to TRBJ2-7; the D is unclear. The CDR3 loop spans 13 amino acids. Trimming took off 1 base at V and 1 base at J, with 5 bases between the two ends. CDR1 is SGHAT and CDR2 is FQNNGV in the germline V gene. The CDR3: CASSLGRSYEQYF. In DNA, the CDR3 is TGTGCCAGCAGCTTAGGTCGATCCTACGAGCAGTACTTC.

This sequence joins TRBV30 and TRBJ2-2; maybe TRBD2 (5 bases). This CDR3 spans 13 amino acids. V lost 0 bases and J 6 bases, leaving 8 bases between the germline ends. Germline CDR1 and CDR2: GTSNPN and SVGIG (reference sequence). The CDR3 region is CAWSVAEAGELFF. The CDR3 DNA reads TGTGCCTGGAGTGTAGCGGAGGCCGGGGAGCTGTTTTTT.

Note on this clonotype: A much larger clonotype is one base distant, so this may be a read error. This chain joins TRBV29-1 and TRBJ2-5, with no clear D. Germline values: CDR1 SQVTM, CDR2 ANQGSEA. V was trimmed by 6 bases and J by 5 bases, leaving 13 bases between them. The CDR3 runs 12 residues. The CDR3 is CSVQTWRETQYF. CDR3 bases: TGCAGCGTCCAGACATGGCGGGAGACCCAGTACTTC.

For this clonotype: Mismatch with germline at one junction end may stem from a read error. This chain uses TRBV10-2 with TRBJ1-5; no clear D. The DNA matches TRBJ2-3 better at its end, which makes the J call doubtful. The CDR3 runs to 14 residues. Germline V gene sequence: CDR1 WSHSY, CDR2 SAAADI. CDR3 region: CANSESDSGQPQYF. CDR3 sequence (DNA): TGCGCCAACAGTGAGTCCGACTCTGGTCAGCCCCAGTATTTT.

This clonotype was observed a single time. The rearrangement links TRBV6-1 to TRBJ1-2; D gene ambiguous. The CDR3 is 14 amino acids. V gave up 3 bases and J gave up 2 bases, with 10 bases separating them. Per germline, CDR1 MNHNS and CDR2 SASEGT. DNA for the CDR3: TGTGCCAGCAGTGACTCTCGGGTGAACTATGGCTACACCTTC. Protein product: CASSDSRVNYGYTF.

As concerns this clonotype: The junction departs from germline at one end; a sequencing error may be responsible. This sequence joins TRBV4-2 and TRBJ1-2; 8 positions agree with TRBD1. Germline loops: CDR1 LGHNA, CDR2 YNFKEQ. The CDR3 extends over 15 amino acids. The DNA of the CDR3 is TGTGCCAGAAGCCAAGGACAGGGCTTCTACTATGGCTACACCTTC. Translation: CARSQGQGFYYGYTF.

This clonotype was detected only a few times. The V gene is TRBV6-2 or TRBV6-3, the J gene TRBJ2-7, with 8 bases matching TRBD1. Germline V gives CDR1 MNHEY, CDR2 SVGEGT. With V trimmed by 5 bases and J by 4 bases, 7 bases remained unmatched. This CDR3 is 14 amino acids long. Here the CDR3 reads CASSSRGLPYEQYF. Here the CDR3 DNA reads TGTGCCAGCAGTAGCAGGGGGCTCCCTTACGAGCAGTACTTC.

J is TRBJ1-4 and V is TRBV6-5, with D perhaps matching TRBD1 (6 bases). V was pared by 6 bases and J by 4 bases, with 12 bases between. CDR3 length equals 14 residues. Per the germline V gene, CDR1 is MNHEY and CDR2 is SVGAGI. CDR3 bases: TGTGCCAGCAGGCCGGACAGACTTAATGAAAAACTGTTTTTT. Residues: CASRPDRLNEKLFF.

J is TRBJ2-5 and V is TRBV14, with D possibly matching TRBD2 (5 bases). The DNA end lines up better with TRBJ2-1; the J call may be wrong. Germline V gene sequence: CDR1 SGHDN, CDR2 FVKESK. The CDR3 covers 18 residues. DNA for the CDR3: TGTGCCAGCAGCCAGGGTAGAGCAGCGGCTAGCTCCTACAATGAGCAGTTCTTC. Translated: CASSQGRAAASSYNEQFF.